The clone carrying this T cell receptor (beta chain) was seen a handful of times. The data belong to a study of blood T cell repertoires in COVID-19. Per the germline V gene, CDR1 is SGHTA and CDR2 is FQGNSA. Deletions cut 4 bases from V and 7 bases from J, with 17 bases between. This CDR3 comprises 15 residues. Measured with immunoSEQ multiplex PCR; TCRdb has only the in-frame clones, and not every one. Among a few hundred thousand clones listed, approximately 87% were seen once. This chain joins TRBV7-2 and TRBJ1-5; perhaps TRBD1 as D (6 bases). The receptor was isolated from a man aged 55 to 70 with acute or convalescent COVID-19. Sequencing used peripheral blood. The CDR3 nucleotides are TGTGCCAGCAGCTACATTGGGACATATCAACAGCCCCAGCATTTT. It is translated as CASSYIGTYQQPQHF.